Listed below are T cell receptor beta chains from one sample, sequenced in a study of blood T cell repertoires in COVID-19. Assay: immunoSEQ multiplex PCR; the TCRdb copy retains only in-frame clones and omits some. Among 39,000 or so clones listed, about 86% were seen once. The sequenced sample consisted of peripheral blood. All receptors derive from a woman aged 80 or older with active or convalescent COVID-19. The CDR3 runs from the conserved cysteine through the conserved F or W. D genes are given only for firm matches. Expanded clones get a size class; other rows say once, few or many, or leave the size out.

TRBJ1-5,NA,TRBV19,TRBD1,CASSVTGGQGPGGLPQHF,TGTGCCAGTAGTGTCACCGGGGGACAGGGTCCCGGTGGATTGCCCCAGCATTTT
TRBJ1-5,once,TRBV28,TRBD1,CASTQGTGGNQPQHF,TGTGCCAGCACCCAGGGGACAGGGGGCAATCAGCCCCAGCATTTT
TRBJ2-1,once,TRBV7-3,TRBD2,CASSSGLAGGNNEQFF,TGTGCCAGCAGCTCAGGACTAGCGGGAGGGAACAATGAGCAGTTCTTC
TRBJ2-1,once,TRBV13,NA,CASSYAGGGGHEQFF,TGTGCCAGCAGCTATGCCGGGGGAGGAGGGCATGAGCAGTTCTTC
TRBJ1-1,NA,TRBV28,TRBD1,CASSLDGTGSRGRAFF,TGTGCCAGCAGTTTAGATGGGACAGGGTCCCGAGGGCGCGCTTTCTTT
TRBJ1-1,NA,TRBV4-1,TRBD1,CASSQLDRADTEAFF,TGCGCCAGCAGCCAATTGGACAGGGCCGACACTGAAGCTTTCTTT
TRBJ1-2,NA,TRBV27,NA,CASSLMTRIFLGGYTF,TGTGCCAGCAGTTTGATGACAAGGATTTTCTTAGGTGGCTACACCTTC
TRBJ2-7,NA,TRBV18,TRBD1,CASSPTGDRGYEQYF,TGTGCCAGCTCACCCACAGGGGATAGGGGTTACGAGCAGTACTTC
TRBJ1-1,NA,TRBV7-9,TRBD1,CASSFGQDTEAFF,TGTGCCAGCAGCTTCGGACAGGACACTGAAGCTTTCTTT
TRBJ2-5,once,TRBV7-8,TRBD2,CASSARGGTSGHQETQYF,TGTGCCAGCAGCGCTAGAGGGGGGACTAGCGGGCATCAAGAGACCCAGTACTTC
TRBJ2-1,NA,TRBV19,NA,CASAQGPGTPGDYEQFF,TGTGCCAGTGCACAAGGACCCGGGACACCGGGCGACTATGAGCAGTTCTTC
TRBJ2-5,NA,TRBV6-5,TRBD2,CASSTLAGVQETQYF,TGTGCCAGCAGTACACTAGCGGGAGTACAAGAGACCCAGTACTTC
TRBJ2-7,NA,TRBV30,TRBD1,CAWSGTGLVEQYF,TGTGCCTGGTCCGGGACAGGCCTCGTGGAGCAGTACTTC
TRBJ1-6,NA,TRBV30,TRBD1,CAWSSPGQLNSPLHF,TGTGCCTGGAGTTCGCCGGGACAGCTAAACTCACCCCTCCACTTT
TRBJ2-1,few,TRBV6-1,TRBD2,CASSEEPSGLYEQFF,TGTGCCAGCAGTGAAGAGCCTAGCGGTCTGTATGAGCAGTTCTTC
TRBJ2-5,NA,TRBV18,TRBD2,CASSPVGSGRAAETQYF,TGTGCCAGCTCACCGGTCGGCAGCGGGAGAGCTGCGGAGACCCAGTACTTC
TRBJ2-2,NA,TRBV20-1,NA,CSASTGSNTGELFF,TGCAGTGCTAGTACGGGAAGTAACACCGGGGAGCTGTTTTTT
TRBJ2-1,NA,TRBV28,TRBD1,CASSPRDREANEQFF,TGTGCCAGCAGTCCCCGGGACAGGGAGGCCAATGAGCAGTTCTTC
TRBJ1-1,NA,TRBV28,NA,CASSLVGTTDTEAFF,TGTGCCAGCAGTTTAGTCGGTACGACTGACACTGAAGCTTTCTTT
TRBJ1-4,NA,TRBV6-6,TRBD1,CASSLMGQGDEKLFF,TGTGCCAGCAGTTTAATGGGGCAGGGGGATGAAAAACTGTTTTTT
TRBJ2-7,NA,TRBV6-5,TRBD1,CASKEVAGGVYEQYF,TGTGCCAGCAAGGAGGTGGCAGGGGGCGTGTACGAGCAGTACTTC
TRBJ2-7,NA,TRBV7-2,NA,CASSERKKDEQYF,TGTGCCAGTTCGGAGCGGAAGAAGGACGAGCAGTACTTC
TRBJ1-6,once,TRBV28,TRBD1,CASSFLSTGYNSPLHF,TGTGCCAGCAGTTTCCTCTCGACAGGGTATAATTCACCCCTCCACTTT
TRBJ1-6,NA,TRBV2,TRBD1,CASSGTENSPLHF,TGTGCCAGCAGCGGGACAGAAAATTCACCCCTCCACTTT
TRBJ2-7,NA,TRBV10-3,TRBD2,CATRTSVNSYEQYF,TGTGCCACCCGGACTAGCGTAAACTCCTACGAGCAGTACTTC
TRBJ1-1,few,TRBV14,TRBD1,CASSQDRVYTEAFF,TGTGCCAGCAGCCAGGACAGGGTTTACACTGAAGCTTTCTTT
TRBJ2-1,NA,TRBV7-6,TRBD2,CASSLEQGTSVYNEQFF,TGTGCCAGCAGCTTAGAACAAGGGACTAGCGTCTACAATGAGCAGTTCTTC
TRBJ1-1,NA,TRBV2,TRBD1,CASSEGRGGGQVTEAFF,TGTGCCAGCAGTGAAGGCCGAGGGGGCGGTCAGGTCACTGAAGCTTTCTTT
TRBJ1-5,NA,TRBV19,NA,CASSESGRHWEVAQHF,TGTGCCAGTAGTGAGTCTGGGAGGCATTGGGAAGTAGCCCAGCATTTT
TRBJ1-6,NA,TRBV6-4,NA,CASSDDSRSPLHF,TGTGCCAGCAGTGACGACTCTCGTTCACCCCTCCACTTT
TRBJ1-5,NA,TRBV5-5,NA,CASSRSGMGQPQHF,TGTGCCAGCAGCCGCTCAGGGATGGGTCAGCCCCAGCATTTT
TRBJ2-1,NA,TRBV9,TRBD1,CASSVAPDRGDEQFF,TGTGCCAGCAGCGTAGCTCCGGACAGGGGGGATGAGCAGTTCTTC
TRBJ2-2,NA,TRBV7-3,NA,CASRVMGGSNTGELFF,TGTGCCAGCAGGGTAATGGGGGGTTCCAACACCGGGGAGCTGTTTTTT
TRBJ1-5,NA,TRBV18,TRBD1,CASSPGQGNQPQHF,TGTGCCAGCTCACCGGGACAGGGAAACCAGCCCCAGCATTTT
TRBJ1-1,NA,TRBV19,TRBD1,CASSRGGTGAFF,TGTGCCAGTAGCAGGGGAGGGACAGGAGCTTTCTTT
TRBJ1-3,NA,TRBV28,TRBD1,CASRTGGTGNTIYF,TGTGCCAGCAGAACAGGGGGGACTGGAAACACCATATATTTT
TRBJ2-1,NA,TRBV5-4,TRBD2,CASSSRTSGNNEQFF,TGTGCCAGCAGCTCTCGGACTAGCGGGAACAATGAGCAGTTCTTC
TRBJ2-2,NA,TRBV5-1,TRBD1,CASSLAAGTGNTGELFF,TGCGCCAGCAGCTTGGCGGCCGGGACAGGGAACACCGGGGAGCTGTTTTTT
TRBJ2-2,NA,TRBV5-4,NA,CASSPMITANTGELFF,TGTGCCAGCAGCCCCATGATTACAGCGAACACCGGGGAGCTGTTTTTT
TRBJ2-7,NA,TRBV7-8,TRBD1,CASSNHNRGPYEQYF,TGTGCCAGCAGCAACCATAACAGGGGCCCCTACGAGCAGTACTTC
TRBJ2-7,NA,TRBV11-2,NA,CASCKTSQIQNGEQYF,TGTGCCAGCTGCAAAACTAGCCAAATACAAAACGGCGAGCAGTACTTC
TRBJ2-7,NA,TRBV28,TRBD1,CASSSGQGAEQYF,TGTGCCAGCAGTTCCGGACAGGGGGCTGAGCAGTACTTC
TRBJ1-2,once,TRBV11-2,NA,CASSPDSYYGYTF,TGTGCCAGCAGCCCTGACAGCTACTATGGCTACACCTTC
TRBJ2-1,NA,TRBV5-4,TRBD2,CASSLAGTSGRAEQFF,TGTGCCAGCAGCTTGGCCGGGACTAGCGGGAGGGCCGAGCAGTTCTTC
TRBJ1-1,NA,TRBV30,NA,CAWRNILVNTEAFF,TGTGCCTGGAGAAATATTCTTGTGAACACTGAAGCTTTCTTT
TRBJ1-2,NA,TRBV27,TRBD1,CASSIRQGANYGYTF,TGTGCCAGCAGTATAAGACAGGGGGCTAACTATGGCTACACCTTC
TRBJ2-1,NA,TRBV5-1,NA,CASSLESGLGSYNEQFF,TGCGCCAGCAGCTTGGAATCCGGACTCGGCTCCTACAATGAGCAGTTCTTC
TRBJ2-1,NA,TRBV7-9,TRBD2,CASSSSGRFHNEQFF,TGTGCCAGCAGCTCGAGCGGGAGGTTCCACAATGAGCAGTTCTTC
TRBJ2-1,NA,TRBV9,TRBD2,CASSVAQRESREQFF,TGTGCCAGCAGCGTAGCCCAGCGGGAATCGCGAGAGCAGTTCTTC